What follows are 9 T cell receptor beta chains derived from one specimen sequenced in a study of T cells in Graves' hyperthyroidism and ophthalmopathy. RNA transcripts were the template for amplifying TCR beta CDR3 regions. TCR CDR3 regions were first amplified by RT-PCR with HTBI primers. A single record per CDR3 protein comes from TCRdb applying MiXCR to the multiplex PCR reads. The data contain hundreds of thousands of distinct CDR3 sequences, more than 15% of them seen just once; the ten biggest clones take up around 3.3%. The sequenced sample consisted of blood. The receptors were gathered from a woman aged 40 to 50 with Graves' ophthalmopathy.

This clonotype was observed at least ten times. This chain uses TRBV12-3 or TRBV12-4 with TRBJ1-5; TRBD1 is a possible D gene (6 bases). This CDR3 is built from 15 residues. Trimming took 6 bases from V and 4 from J, leaving 16 bases between them. CDR3 in DNA: TGTGCCAGCAGCCCCCAGGGGATTGTTAATCAGCCCCAGCATTTT. Translated, it gives CASSPQGIVNQPQHF.

The sample holds many counts of this clonotype. J is TRBJ2-1 and V is TRBV28; the D is unclear. The V and J ends lost 5 bases and 0 bases respectively, with 11 bases between them. CDR3 length: 15 amino acids. In germline, CDR1 is MDHEN, CDR2 SYDVKM. CDR3: CASSHYYASYNEQFF. CDR3 DNA sequence: TGTGCCAGCAGTCATTACTATGCCTCCTACAATGAGCAGTTCTTC.

Only a few counts were recorded for this clonotype. V usage is TRBV5-1 and J usage is TRBJ2-5, with D maybe TRBD1 (5 bases). The CDR3 contains 14 residues. The germline V and J ends were trimmed by 4 bases and 1 base, with 11 bases remaining between them. Germline loops: CDR1 SGHRS, CDR2 YFSETQ. CDR3 in amino acids: CASSQGGTQETQYF. The DNA of the CDR3 is TGCGCCAGCAGCCAGGGCGGTACCCAAGAGACCCAGTACTTC.

This clonotype was recorded a few times. The rearrangement uses TRBV27 and TRBJ2-6; D not certain. Germline assignment: CDR1 MNHEY and CDR2 SMNVEV (reference sequence). V lost 4 bases, J lost 0 bases, and 13 bases lay in between. The CDR3 runs to 17 residues. CDR3 nucleotide sequence: TGTGCCAGCAGTTCAAGACCCCTGAACTCTGGGGCCAACGTCCTGACTTTC. The encoded protein is CASSSRPLNSGANVLTF.

At least ten counts were recorded for this clonotype. The V gene is TRBV20-1, the J gene TRBJ1-6; 10 bases are shared with TRBD1. CDR3 length: 16 residues. CDR1 and CDR2 from the germline V gene are DFQATT and SNEGSKA (reference sequence). J gave up 5 bases and V 3 bases, and 7 bases lay outside the gene matches. Written as DNA, the CDR3 is TGCAGTGCTAGCGACCCGACAGGGGGCGATAATTCACCCCTCCACTTT. Translated, it gives CSASDPTGGDNSPLHF.

This clonotype was recorded many times. V is TRBV11-2 and J is TRBJ2-5; 7 bases are a match to TRBD2. CDR1 and CDR2 from the germline V gene are SGHAT and FQNNGV. This CDR3 is built from 13 residues. V lost 5 bases, J lost 4 bases, and 4 bases stayed unmatched. CDR3 sequence (DNA): TGTGCCAGCAGCGGGGGGAGGGTAGAGACCCAGTACTTC. Its protein product is CASSGGRVETQYF.

The rearrangement uses TRBV28 and TRBJ2-7; 8 nucleotides agree with TRBD2. The CDR3 extends over 13 amino acids. In germline, CDR1 is MDHEN, CDR2 SYDVKM. V was pared by 5 bases and J by 7 bases, with 7 bases of the junction left unmatched. The CDR3 protein is CASSIAGSGEQYF. Written as DNA, the CDR3 is TGTGCCAGCAGTATAGCGGGAAGTGGGGAGCAGTACTTC.

The chain employs TRBV6-1 and TRBJ1-1; D uncertain. The germline V gene encodes CDR1 MNHNS and CDR2 SASEGT. V was clipped by 10 bases and J by 5 bases, with 17 bases between them. CDR3 length: 13 residues. As DNA, the CDR3 is TGTGCCACGCAACTCGGGCCGGGAACTGAAGCTTTCTTT. Translation: CATQLGPGTEAFF.

The rearrangement links TRBV11-2 to TRBJ2-5, with 9 bases fitting TRBD1. The CDR3 covers 14 residues. Germline V gene sequence: CDR1 SGHAT, CDR2 FQNNGV. Trimming took 5 bases from V and 3 from J; bases not matched to a gene: 4. The CDR3: CASSIRDREETQYF. CDR3 nucleotide sequence: TGTGCCAGCAGCATCCGGGACAGGGAAGAGACCCAGTACTTC.